The present T cell receptor beta chain was sequenced within a study of cytomegalovirus exposure and HLA in healthy donors. Unrecorded immune exposures were likely, despite nominal health at sampling. 13 Jbeta primers and 60 Vbeta primers were used for the PCR. The method was immunoSEQ multiplex PCR; TCRdb's version includes in-frame clones alone and lacks a portion of them. The sample includes approximately 95,000 clones, roughly 79% of them seen just once. Regarding the study as a whole: Most subjects had HLA-A and HLA-B alleles reportedly predicted accurately by TCR beta sequences.

About this clone itself: Its antigen is not known.

This clonotype originated in a woman between 65 and 79 years old in good health and CMV-seropositive. The sample was PBMCs.

CDR3 DNA sequence: TGTGCCAGCAGCCCGCGGGAGAATGAGCAGTTCTTC. Protein product: CASSPRENEQFF. This chain uses TRBV7-9 with TRBJ2-1; 7 bases agree with TRBD2. CDR1 is SEHNR and CDR2 is FQNEAQ in the germline V gene (reference sequence). The CDR3 length is 12 residues. J was trimmed by 7 bases and V by 5 bases; bases with no gene match: 2. Full variable domain (missing parts from reference TRBV7-9 and TRBJ2-1): DTGVSQNPRHKITKRGQNVTFRCDPISEHNRLYWYRQTLGQGPEFLTYFQNEAQLEKSRLLSDRFSAERPKGSFSTLEIQRTEQGDSAMYLCASSPRENEQFFGPGTRLTVL.